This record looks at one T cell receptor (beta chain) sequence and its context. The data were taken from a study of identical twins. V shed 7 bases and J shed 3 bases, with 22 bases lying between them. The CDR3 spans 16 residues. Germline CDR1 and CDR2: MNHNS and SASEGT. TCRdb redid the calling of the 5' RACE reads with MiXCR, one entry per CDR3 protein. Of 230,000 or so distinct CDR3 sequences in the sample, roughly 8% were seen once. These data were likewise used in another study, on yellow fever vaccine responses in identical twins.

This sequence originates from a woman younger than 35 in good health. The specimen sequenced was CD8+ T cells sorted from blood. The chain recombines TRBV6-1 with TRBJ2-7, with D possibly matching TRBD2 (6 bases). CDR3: CASTTTRETLLYEQYF. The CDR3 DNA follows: TGTGCCAGCACCACCACACGGGAGACCCTTCTCTACGAGCAGTACTTC.